Detailed here is one T cell receptor beta chain. The sample originates from a study of human T cells and chemical hapten exposure. TCRdb processed the RACE reads anew with MiXCR; each CDR3 protein has one entry. The data hold roughly 100,000 distinct CDR3 sequences, with about 8.8% observed a single time. Time point in this sample: healthy volunteer bleed at 2 weeks. Blood, whole and unfractionated, served as the source for total RNA extraction. The TCR sequence derives from a female donor in good health. Some clones in this sample may be carry-over from other donors' samples. The sample was whole blood.

This CDR3 reads CASSSGQGPYEQYF. The CDR3 DNA sequence: TGTGCCAGCAGTTCTGGACAGGGGCCCTACGAGCAGTACTTC. This sequence joins TRBV6-5 and TRBJ2-7, with 9 bases lining up with TRBD1. The CDR3 has 14 residues. CDR1 is MNHEY, CDR2 SVGAGI, per germline. The V gene end was trimmed by 4 bases and the J gene end by 2 bases; junction bases not matched to a gene: 3.